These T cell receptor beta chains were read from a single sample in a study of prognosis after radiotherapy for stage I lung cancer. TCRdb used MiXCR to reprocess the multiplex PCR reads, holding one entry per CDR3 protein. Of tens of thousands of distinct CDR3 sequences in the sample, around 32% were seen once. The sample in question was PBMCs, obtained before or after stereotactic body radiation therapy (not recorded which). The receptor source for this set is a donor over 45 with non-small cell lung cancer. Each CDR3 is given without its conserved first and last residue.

CDR3 protein: ASSLRDSLGQY
V gene: TRBV5-4
J gene: TRBJ2-7

CDR3 protein: ASSLYAGLAGVEQY
V gene: TRBV19
J gene: TRBJ2-7

CDR3 protein: SAGAGYAEAF
V gene: TRBV20-1
J gene: TRBJ1-1

CDR3 protein: SARDLGVYNEQF
V gene: TRBV20-1
J gene: TRBJ2-1

CDR3 protein: ASSLLGLIVDTIY
V gene: TRBV13
J gene: TRBJ1-3

CDR3 protein: ASSSGLLARTDTQY
V gene: TRBV7-3
J gene: TRBJ2-3

CDR3 protein: SARVGRGNYGYT
V gene: TRBV20-1
J gene: TRBJ1-2

CDR3 protein: ATEGLQFYEQY
V gene: TRBV11-2
J gene: TRBJ2-7

CDR3 protein: ASSRPSGGEGEQF
V gene: TRBV7-8
J gene: TRBJ2-1

CDR3 protein: AWKIAGGLGETQY
V gene: TRBV30
J gene: TRBJ2-5

CDR3 protein: ASSPLRDTEAF
V gene: TRBV18
J gene: TRBJ1-1

CDR3 protein: ASSIGGTDTQY
V gene: TRBV19
J gene: TRBJ2-3

CDR3 protein: ASSEVERGAETQY
V gene: TRBV6-1
J gene: TRBJ2-5

CDR3 protein: SAREGRDAKNIQY
V gene: TRBV20-1
J gene: TRBJ2-4

CDR3 protein: ASSAGVGYTIY
V gene: TRBV28
J gene: TRBJ1-3

CDR3 protein: ASSYMVDEQF
V gene: TRBV6-2/TRBV6-3
J gene: TRBJ2-1

CDR3 protein: ASSQGTGGTDTQY
V gene: TRBV4-1
J gene: TRBJ2-3

CDR3 protein: ASSFTTSGTSGGELF
V gene: TRBV13
J gene: TRBJ2-2

CDR3 protein: ASIRGGGYEQY
V gene: TRBV6-1
J gene: TRBJ2-7

CDR3 protein: ASSLGMLAGTDTQY
V gene: TRBV7-8
J gene: TRBJ2-3

CDR3 protein: ASSQGLAGGQQY
V gene: TRBV7-2
J gene: TRBJ2-3

CDR3 protein: ASSFRTDQETQY
V gene: TRBV6-5
J gene: TRBJ2-5

CDR3 protein: AIRYRGGHEQY
V gene: TRBV10-3
J gene: TRBJ2-7

CDR3 protein: ASSPGLAGDNEQF
V gene: TRBV5-4
J gene: TRBJ2-1

CDR3 protein: ASSFVPQASLYEQY
V gene: TRBV28
J gene: TRBJ2-7

CDR3 protein: ASSERWAGKEQY
V gene: TRBV6-1
J gene: TRBJ2-7

CDR3 protein: ASSYNTRRAGGGTEQF
V gene: TRBV9
J gene: TRBJ2-1

CDR3 protein: ASSLPGQGNTGELF
V gene: TRBV28
J gene: TRBJ2-2

CDR3 protein: ASSTPGGDTQY
V gene: TRBV6-1
J gene: TRBJ2-3

CDR3 protein: AWSGSGRAYEQY
V gene: TRBV30
J gene: TRBJ2-7

CDR3 protein: ASSDDRFQEAF
V gene: TRBV28
J gene: TRBJ1-1

CDR3 protein: ASIPRHDTRTEAF
V gene: TRBV2
J gene: TRBJ1-1

CDR3 protein: ASSRTEQYEQH
V gene: TRBV6-1
J gene: TRBJ2-7

CDR3 protein: AWSVGAQTTDTQY
V gene: TRBV30
J gene: TRBJ2-3

CDR3 protein: ASSGAWGGNEQF
V gene: TRBV5-5
J gene: TRBJ2-1

CDR3 protein: SAPSGGETQY
V gene: TRBV20-1
J gene: TRBJ2-5

CDR3 protein: ARSLGAGGGDTQY
V gene: TRBV12-3/TRBV12-4
J gene: TRBJ2-3

CDR3 protein: ATSDSGTSGYYTQY
V gene: TRBV24-1
J gene: TRBJ2-3

CDR3 protein: ASSAGQGFINEKLF
V gene: TRBV9
J gene: TRBJ1-4

CDR3 protein: ASSVDPGLAGGGELF
V gene: TRBV9
J gene: TRBJ2-2

CDR3 protein: ASSVRGYEQY
V gene: TRBV6-2/TRBV6-3
J gene: TRBJ2-7

CDR3 protein: ASSQEAGTSGKNEQF
V gene: TRBV4-1
J gene: TRBJ2-1

CDR3 protein: ASSLVGGSEKLF
V gene: TRBV5-1
J gene: TRBJ1-4

CDR3 protein: SARLAVLSGREF
V gene: TRBV20-1
J gene: TRBJ2-1

CDR3 protein: ASSNREASLYNEQF
V gene: TRBV19
J gene: TRBJ2-1

CDR3 protein: ASRPRVASNQPQH
V gene: TRBV6-1
J gene: TRBJ1-5

CDR3 protein: SAKVLETGGVTDTQY
V gene: TRBV20-1
J gene: TRBJ2-3